The present T cell receptor (beta chain) was sequenced within a study of blood T cells in healthy people across ages. PCR was performed a second time for about 7 to 12 cycles using a sample-barcoded 5' primer and a J-beta primer mix. TCRdb fed the 5' RACE reads into MiXCR, producing one record per CDR3 protein. The sample shows about 730,000 distinct CDR3 sequences, roughly 45% of them seen only once. The draw of peripheral blood yielded approximately 11 milliliters from each donor. The CDR3 consists of 15 residues. The J segment lost 7 bases and the V segment lost 5 bases, leaving 11 bases of the junction unmatched. The germline V gene has CDR1 SGHTA and CDR2 FQGNSA. Study-level results: Per million T cells, TCR beta diversity dropped roughly linearly as age increased. Fewer expanded clones and more diversity marked long-lived versus aged donors.

This clonotype turned up a few times. Its antigen is not identified. The sample consisted of blood. The chain recombines TRBV7-2 with TRBJ2-3, with TRBD2 identical over 8 bases. The sequence came from a woman aged 60-75 years in good health. CDR3 DNA: TGTGCCAGCAGCGCCAGCGGGGGCCAGGCAAATACGCAGTATTTT. Translated: CASSASGGQANTQYF. The whole variable domain, remainder taken from reference TRBV7-2 and TRBJ2-3, is GAGVSQSPSNKVTEKGKDVELRCDPISGHTALYWYRQSLGQGLEFLIYFQGNSAPDKSGLPSDRFSAERTGGSVSTLTIQRTQQEDSAVYLCASSASGGQANTQYFGPGTRLTVL.